One and the same sample provided the 23 T cell receptor beta chains below, sequenced in a study of T cells in Graves' hyperthyroidism and ophthalmopathy. Researchers took RNA transcripts and amplified the TCR beta CDR3 regions from them. Carried out on the TCR CDR3, a first-round RT-PCR used the HTBI primer set. TCRdb called the multiplex PCR reads again in MiXCR, with one record for every CDR3 protein. The table lists some 460,000 distinct CDR3 sequences, 15% to 19% of them singletons. Sequencing was carried out using blood. These receptors originate from a young woman with Graves' hyperthyroidism.

This clonotype was seen ten or more times. The rearrangement uses TRBV7-2 and TRBJ2-2; D call uncertain. Germline V gives CDR1 SGHTA, CDR2 FQGNSA. Trimming pared 6 bases from V and 3 bases from J, leaving 11 bases between. The CDR3 length is 14 residues. CDR3 sequence reads: CASSPAADTGELFF. The CDR3 DNA sequence: TGTGCCAGCAGTCCTGCTGCTGACACCGGGGAGCTGTTTTTT. The entire variable domain, with the rest obtained from reference TRBV7-2 and TRBJ2-2, is as follows: GAGVSQSPSNKVTEKGKDVELRCDPISGHTALYWYRQSLGQGLEFLIYFQGNSAPDKSGLPSDRFSAERTGGSVSTLTIQRTQQEDSAVYLCASSPAADTGELFFGEGSRLTVL.

This clonotype was recorded many times. The rearrangement uses TRBV2 and TRBJ2-5, with 8 bases that match TRBD2. The J segment lost 2 bases and the V segment lost 11 bases, leaving 13 bases of the junction unmatched. Germline loops: CDR1 SNHLY, CDR2 FYNNEI. CDR3 length: 15 amino acids. Written as DNA, the CDR3 is TGTGCCTGCCTAGGGCCGCTAGCGGGTCAAGAGACCCAGTACTTC. It yields the protein CACLGPLAGQETQYF.

This clonotype was observed many times. J is TRBJ1-1 and V is TRBV29-1, with unresolved D. From germline, CDR1 is SQVTM and CDR2 ANQGSEA. V lost 1 base, J lost 0 bases, and 6 bases lay in between. CDR3 length equals 13 residues. CDR3 region: CSVEGQMNTEAFF. The CDR3 coding sequence is TGCAGCGTTGAAGGGCAGATGAACACTGAAGCTTTCTTT.

This chain links TRBV20-1 with TRBJ2-7; TRBD2 matches 7 bases. CDR3 length equals 13 residues. With 1 base clipped from V and 5 bases from J, the junction kept 5 bases outside the gene matches. Per the germline V gene, CDR1 is DFQATT and CDR2 is SNEGSKA (reference sequence). The CDR3 DNA reads TGCAGTGCTAGAGGGGGACTATCTGACGAGCAGTACTTC. It is translated as CSARGGLSDEQYF.

The chain links TRBV19 to TRBJ1-2; D is possibly TRBD1 (5 bases). The V end lost 9 bases, the J end lost 9 bases, and 17 bases lay between the germline ends. Germline V gives CDR1 LNHDA, CDR2 SQIVND (reference sequence). The CDR3 has 12 amino acids. The CDR3 reads CASANGGTSYTF. CDR3 DNA sequence: TGTGCCAGCGCCAACGGGGGTACCAGCTACACCTTC.

The chain links TRBV20-1 to TRBJ2-2; D is possibly TRBD2 (7 bases). Between the trimmed V and J ends, which lost 6 bases and 4 bases, there was a span of 15 bases. CDR3 length: 14 residues. Germline CDR1 DFQATT, CDR2 SNEGSKA (reference sequence). The CDR3 loop reads CSATWGGGTGELFF. The CDR3 coding sequence is TGCAGTGCCACCTGGGGAGGGGGCACCGGGGAGCTGTTTTTT.

The rearrangement uses TRBV6-1 and TRBJ2-3, with D perhaps TRBD1 (6 bases). V gave up 8 bases and J gave up 2 bases, with 11 bases separating them. The CDR3 runs to 13 residues. The germline CDR1 and CDR2 sequences are MNHNS and SASEGT. The CDR3 bases are TGTGCCAGCCGGACAGAGATCACAGATACGCAGTATTTT. It specifies CASRTEITDTQYF.

The V and J genes are TRBV5-5 and TRBJ2-2; D unresolved. Looked up from germline, CDR1 is SGHKS and CDR2 is YYEKEE (reference sequence). The CDR3 contains 17 residues. V was clipped by 3 bases and J by 3 bases, with 18 bases between them. The chain's CDR3 is CASSSPRRTVYTGELFF. The CDR3 bases are TGTGCCAGCAGCTCCCCGCGCAGGACGGTATACACCGGGGAGCTGTTTTTT.

V and J are TRBV20-1 and TRBJ2-3, with 15 bases identical to TRBD2. The CDR3 consists of 17 residues. The junction had 8 bases not matched to a gene; V was cut back by 3 bases and J by 4 bases. Germline assignment: CDR1 DFQATT and CDR2 SNEGSKA (reference sequence). DNA for the CDR3: TGCAGTGCTAGCTTCGGACTAGCGGGGGGGCGCGCAGATACGCAGTATTTT. It yields the protein CSASFGLAGGRADTQYF.

This clonotype was counted at least ten times. The DNA for the CDR3 is TGTGCCAGCAGCCCCCGCCCTGACGGGGTTGGGCAGCCCCAGCATTTT. It specifies CASSPRPDGVGQPQHF. The chain is built from TRBV7-6 and TRBJ1-5; no clear D gene. Trimming left V 5 bases short and J 7 bases short, with 21 bases between. Germline V gene data show CDR1 as SGHVS and CDR2 as FNYEAQ. The CDR3 has 16 residues.

V usage is TRBV11-2 and J usage is TRBJ2-7; 14 positions agree with TRBD2. This CDR3 is 15 amino acids long. V dropped 5 bases and J dropped 7; count of bases not matched to a gene: 7. Per the germline V gene, CDR1 is SGHAT and CDR2 is FQNNGV. The CDR3 loop reads CASSAGGLAGDEQYF. DNA for the CDR3: TGTGCCAGCAGCGCGGGGGGACTAGCGGGAGATGAGCAGTACTTC.

This clonotype was detected ten times or more. V gene TRBV3-1 combines with J gene TRBJ2-3; 9 positions match TRBD2. J was trimmed by 4 bases and V by 4 bases; bases with no gene match: 9. The length of the CDR3 is 16 residues. Germline loops: CDR1 LGHDT, CDR2 YNNKEL (reference sequence). The CDR3 nucleotides are TGTGCCAGCAGCCTCTTAGCGGGCGGGGGGGCAGATACGCAGTATTTT. Its protein is CASSLLAGGGADTQYF.

This clonotype occurred many times. The chain joins TRBV4-2 to TRBJ2-7; 7 nucleotides align to TRBD2. V shed 3 bases, J shed 5 bases, and the junction held 7 bases outside the gene matches. CDR1 is LGHNA and CDR2 is YNFKEQ in the germline V gene. The CDR3 has 14 amino acids. CDR3 sequence (DNA): TGTGCCAGCAGCCAGGGGAGCGGGGTGAACGAGCAGTACTTC. It encodes CASSQGSGVNEQYF.

This clonotype was recorded many times. V is TRBV12-3 or TRBV12-4 and J is TRBJ1-1, with TRBD1 as a possible D gene (6 bases). The CDR3 consists of 14 residues. V was pared by 3 bases and J by 1 base, with 9 bases between. Here the CDR3 reads CASSLGHANTEAFF. The DNA of the CDR3 is TGTGCCAGCAGTTTGGGACACGCGAACACTGAAGCTTTCTTT.

The V gene is TRBV3-1, the J gene TRBJ2-6; D is ambiguous. The germline V gene encodes CDR1 LGHDT and CDR2 YNNKEL (reference sequence). V was cut by 3 bases and J by 0 bases, with 12 bases left in between. The CDR3 totals 17 residues. The CDR3 DNA follows: TGTGCCAGCAGCCATGACCGGGTCTTCTCTGGGGCCAACGTCCTGACTTTC. Protein: CASSHDRVFSGANVLTF.

At least ten counts were recorded for this clonotype. V and J are TRBV28 and TRBJ1-2, with 9 nucleotides matching TRBD1. Trimming cost V 5 bases and J 5 bases; bases outside gene matches: 9. Germline V gives CDR1 MDHEN, CDR2 SYDVKM. The CDR3 has 15 residues. Here the CDR3 reads CASSDGGTGIYGYTF. The CDR3, as DNA: TGTGCCAGCAGTGACGGTGGGACAGGGATTTATGGCTACACCTTC.

This CDR3 reads CAISKLTGKDIEQYF. The CDR3 DNA reads TGTGCCATCAGTAAGCTGACAGGGAAGGATATCGAGCAGTACTTC. This rearrangement joins TRBV10-3 to TRBJ2-7, with 7 bases that match TRBD1. The germline V gene has CDR1 ENHRY and CDR2 SYGVKD. This CDR3 has 15 residues. With V trimmed by 5 bases and J by 6 bases, 13 bases remained unmatched.

To note about this clonotype: Relative to the germline gene, one junction end is altered; a read error may explain this. V and J are TRBV5-1 and TRBJ2-5; no clear D gene. In germline, CDR1 is SGHRS, CDR2 YFSETQ. CDR3 length equals 14 residues. The CDR3, as DNA: TGCGCCAGCAGCCCCAAAGGACGGCAAGGGACCCAGTACTTC. Amino acid sequence: CASSPKGRQGTQYF.

V and J are TRBV19 and TRBJ2-2; TRBD2 matches at 7 bases. J was trimmed by 6 bases and V by 7 bases; bases with no gene match: 14. The germline gives CDR1 LNHDA, CDR2 SQIVND (reference sequence). The CDR3 is made up of 16 amino acids. The CDR3 coding sequence is TGTGCCAGTATTGGGCCCGGGAGGTCTGTCCCCGGGGAGCTGTTTTTT. Its translation is CASIGPGRSVPGELFF.

The gene calls are TRBV6-5 and TRBJ1-3, with 7 bases that match TRBD1. After removal of 0 bases from V and 1 base from J, the junction contained 6 bases not matched to a gene. This CDR3 spans 17 amino acids. Per the germline V gene, CDR1 is MNHEY and CDR2 is SVGAGI. DNA of the CDR3: TGTGCCAGCAGTTACTCAGACAGGGTTTCTTCTGGAAACACCATATATTTT. Translation gives CASSYSDRVSSGNTIYF.

This clonotype was detected ten times or more. This chain uses TRBV7-2 with TRBJ2-7; D perhaps matches TRBD2 (5 bases). The CDR3 length is 15 residues. V dropped 5 bases and J dropped 4 bases, with 18 bases sitting between them. Germline lookup yields CDR1 SGHTA and CDR2 FQGNSA. Here the CDR3 DNA reads TGTGCCAGCAGCCGCAGCGCGCGTCGGGGATACGAGCAGTACTTC. This translates into CASSRSARRGYEQYF.

This clonotype occurred many times. This sequence joins TRBV20-1 and TRBJ2-5; D is possibly TRBD1 or TRBD2 (5 bases each). The germline V gene has CDR1 DFQATT and CDR2 SNEGSKA (reference sequence). This CDR3 has 13 residues. Trimming pared 7 bases from V and 2 bases from J, leaving 14 bases between. CDR3: CSGGAEVQETQYF. DNA for the CDR3: TGCAGTGGTGGGGCGGAGGTACAAGAGACCCAGTACTTC.

This clonotype appeared many times. V is TRBV20-1 and J is TRBJ2-3, with a possible D match to TRBD1 (6 bases). V lost 5 bases and J 2 bases, leaving 23 bases between the germline ends. The germline V gene encodes CDR1 DFQATT and CDR2 SNEGSKA (reference sequence). The CDR3 sequence is 17 residues long. The CDR3 DNA is TGCAGTGCTTTGGGGGCCCTTAGACTAATCACCACAGATACGCAGTATTTT. Its translation: CSALGALRLITTDTQYF.